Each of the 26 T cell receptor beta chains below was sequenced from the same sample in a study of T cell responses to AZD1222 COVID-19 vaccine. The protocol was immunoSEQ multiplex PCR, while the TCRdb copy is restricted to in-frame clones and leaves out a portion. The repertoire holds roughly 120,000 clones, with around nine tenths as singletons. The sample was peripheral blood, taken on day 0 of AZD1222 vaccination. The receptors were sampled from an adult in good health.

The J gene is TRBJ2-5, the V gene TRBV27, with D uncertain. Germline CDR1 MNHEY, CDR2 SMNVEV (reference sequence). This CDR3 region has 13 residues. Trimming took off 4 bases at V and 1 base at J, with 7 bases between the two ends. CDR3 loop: CASSWKAQETQYF. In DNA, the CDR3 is TGTGCCAGCAGTTGGAAGGCCCAAGAGACCCAGTACTTC.

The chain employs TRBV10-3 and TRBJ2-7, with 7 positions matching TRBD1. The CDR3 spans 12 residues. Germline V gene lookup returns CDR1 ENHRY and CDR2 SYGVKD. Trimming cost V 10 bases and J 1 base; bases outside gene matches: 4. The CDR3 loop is CATGTASYEQYF. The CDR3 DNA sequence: TGTGCCACTGGGACAGCTTCCTACGAGCAGTACTTC.

CDR3 loop: CASRTSDNLNTEAFF. The CDR3 DNA reads TGCGCCAGCCGAACGTCGGACAATTTGAACACTGAAGCTTTCTTT. V usage is TRBV23-1 and J usage is TRBJ1-1, with D maybe TRBD1 (5 bases). TRBV23-1 is assigned to the ORF class and has an uncertain function. The CDR3 is 15 residues long. Trimming removed 8 bases from V and 0 bases from J, with 16 bases in between.

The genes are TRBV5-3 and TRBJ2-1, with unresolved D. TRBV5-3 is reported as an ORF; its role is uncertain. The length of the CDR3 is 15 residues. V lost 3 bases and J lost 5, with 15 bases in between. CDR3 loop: CARSCPWRAHNEQFF. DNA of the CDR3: TGTGCCAGAAGCTGTCCATGGAGAGCCCACAATGAGCAGTTCTTC.

CDR3 residues: CASSPSQGPNEKLFF. The CDR3, as DNA: TGTGCCAGCTCACCGTCGCAGGGACCTAATGAAAAACTGTTTTTT. The chain employs TRBV18 and TRBJ1-4, with D perhaps matching TRBD1 (5 bases). The CDR3 extends over 15 amino acids. V lost 3 bases to trimming and J lost 3 bases, with 11 bases between them. CDR1 and CDR2 (germline): KGHSH, LQKENI. Based on the CDR3 plus reference TRBV18 and TRBJ1-4, the full variable domain is NAGVMQNPRHLVRRRGQEARLRCSPMKGHSHVYWYRQLPEEGLKFMVYLQKENIIDESGMPKERFSAEFPKEGPSILRIQQVVRGDSAAYFCASSPSQGPNEKLFFGSGTQLSVL.

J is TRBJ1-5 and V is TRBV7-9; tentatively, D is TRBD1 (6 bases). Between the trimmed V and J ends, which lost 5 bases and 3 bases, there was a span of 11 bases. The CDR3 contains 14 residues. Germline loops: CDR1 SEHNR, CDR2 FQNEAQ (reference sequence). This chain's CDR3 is CASSIGQNNQPQHF. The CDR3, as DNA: TGTGCCAGCAGCATCGGACAGAACAATCAGCCCCAGCATTTT.

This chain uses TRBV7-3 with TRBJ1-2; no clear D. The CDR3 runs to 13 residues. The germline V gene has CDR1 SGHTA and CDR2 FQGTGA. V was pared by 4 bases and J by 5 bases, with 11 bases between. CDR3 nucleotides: TGTGCCAGCAGCTCCCAAGTTGGGTATGGCTACACCTTC. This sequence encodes CASSSQVGYGYTF.

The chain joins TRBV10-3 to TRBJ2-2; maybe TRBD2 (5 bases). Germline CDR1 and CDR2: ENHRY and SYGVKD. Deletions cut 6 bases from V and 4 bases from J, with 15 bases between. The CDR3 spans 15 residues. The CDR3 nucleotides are TGTGCCATCAGGCCGTCCCCGGGGTTCACCGGGGAGCTGTTTTTT. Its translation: CAIRPSPGFTGELFF.

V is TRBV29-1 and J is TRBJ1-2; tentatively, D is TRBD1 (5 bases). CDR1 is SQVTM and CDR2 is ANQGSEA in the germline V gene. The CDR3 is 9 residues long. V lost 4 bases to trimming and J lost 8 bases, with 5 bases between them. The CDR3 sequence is CSVGDGYTF. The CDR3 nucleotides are TGCAGCGTTGGGGACGGCTACACCTTC.

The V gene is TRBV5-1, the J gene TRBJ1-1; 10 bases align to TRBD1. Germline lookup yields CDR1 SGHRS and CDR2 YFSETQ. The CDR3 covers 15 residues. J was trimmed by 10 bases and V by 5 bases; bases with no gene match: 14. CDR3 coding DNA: TGCGCCAGCAGTAGAGGGACAGGGGAAACTTTTGGAGCTTTCTTT. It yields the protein CASSRGTGETFGAFF.

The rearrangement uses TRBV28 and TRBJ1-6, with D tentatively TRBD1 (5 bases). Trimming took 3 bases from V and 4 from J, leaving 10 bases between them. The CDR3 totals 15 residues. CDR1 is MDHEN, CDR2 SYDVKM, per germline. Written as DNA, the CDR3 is TGTGCCAGCAGTTTTCGGGACGGATATAATTCACCCCTCCACTTT. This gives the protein CASSFRDGYNSPLHF.

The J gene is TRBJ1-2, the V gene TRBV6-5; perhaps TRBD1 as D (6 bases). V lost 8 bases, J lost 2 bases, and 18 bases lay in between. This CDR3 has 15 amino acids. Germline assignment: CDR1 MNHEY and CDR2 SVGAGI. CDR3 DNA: TGTGCCAGCTCCCACACAGGGAGGGGAAACTATGGCTACACCTTC. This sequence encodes CASSHTGRGNYGYTF.

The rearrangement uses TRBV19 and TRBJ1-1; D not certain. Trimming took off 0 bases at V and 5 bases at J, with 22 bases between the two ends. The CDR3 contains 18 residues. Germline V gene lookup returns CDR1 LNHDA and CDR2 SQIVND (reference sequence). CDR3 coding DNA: TGTGCCAGTAGTATAGAAGGTCGAAGTCGGGGAAGGAGGACTGAAGCTTTCTTT. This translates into CASSIEGRSRGRRTEAFF.

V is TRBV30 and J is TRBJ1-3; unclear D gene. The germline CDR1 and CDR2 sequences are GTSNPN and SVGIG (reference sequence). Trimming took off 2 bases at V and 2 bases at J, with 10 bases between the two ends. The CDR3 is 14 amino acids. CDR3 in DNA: TGTGCCTGGAGTCGTTTAATTACTGGAAACACCATATATTTT. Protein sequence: CAWSRLITGNTIYF.

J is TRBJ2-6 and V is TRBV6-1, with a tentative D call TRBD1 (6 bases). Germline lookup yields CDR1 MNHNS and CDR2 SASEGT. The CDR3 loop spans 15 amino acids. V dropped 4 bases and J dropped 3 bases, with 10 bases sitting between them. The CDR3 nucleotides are TGTGCCAGCAGTGTCCAACAGGGTGGGGCCAACGTCCTGACTTTC. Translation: CASSVQQGGANVLTF.

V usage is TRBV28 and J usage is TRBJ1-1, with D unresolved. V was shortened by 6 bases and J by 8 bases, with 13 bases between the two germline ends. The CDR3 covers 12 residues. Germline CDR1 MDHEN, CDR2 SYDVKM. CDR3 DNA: TGTGCCAGCAGCCGACTTACGGGAGAAGCTTTCTTT. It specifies CASSRLTGEAFF.

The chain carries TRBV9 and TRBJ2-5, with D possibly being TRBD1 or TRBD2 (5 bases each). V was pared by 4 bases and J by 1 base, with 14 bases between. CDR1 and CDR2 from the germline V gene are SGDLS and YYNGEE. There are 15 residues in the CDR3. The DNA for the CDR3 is TGTGCCAGCAGCCCACCCTGGGGGACCCAAGAGACCCAGTACTTC. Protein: CASSPPWGTQETQYF.

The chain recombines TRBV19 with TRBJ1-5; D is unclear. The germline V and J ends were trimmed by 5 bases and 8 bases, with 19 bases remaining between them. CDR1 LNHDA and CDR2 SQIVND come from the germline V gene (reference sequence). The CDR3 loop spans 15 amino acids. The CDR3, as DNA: TGTGCCAGTAGTCCACTACAAGGGTTCAAGGAGCCCCAGCATTTT. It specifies CASSPLQGFKEPQHF.

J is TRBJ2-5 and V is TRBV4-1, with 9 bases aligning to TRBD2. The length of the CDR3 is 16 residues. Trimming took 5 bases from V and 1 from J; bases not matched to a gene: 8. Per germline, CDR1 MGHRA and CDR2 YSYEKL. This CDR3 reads CASSDSLAGAQETQYF. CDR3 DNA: TGCGCCAGCAGCGACAGTTTAGCGGGGGCCCAAGAGACCCAGTACTTC.

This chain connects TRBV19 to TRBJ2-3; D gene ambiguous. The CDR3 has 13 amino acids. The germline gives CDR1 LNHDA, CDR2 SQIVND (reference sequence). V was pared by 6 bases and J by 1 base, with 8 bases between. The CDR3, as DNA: TGTGCCAGTAGGAACGGAGGCACAGATACGCAGTATTTT. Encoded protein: CASRNGGTDTQYF.

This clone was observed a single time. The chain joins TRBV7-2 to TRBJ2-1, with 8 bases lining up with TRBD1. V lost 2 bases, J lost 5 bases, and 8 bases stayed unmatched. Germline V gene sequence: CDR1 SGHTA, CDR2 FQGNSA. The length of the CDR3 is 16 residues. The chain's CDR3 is CASSLIGTGLDNEQFF. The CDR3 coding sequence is TGTGCCAGCAGCTTAATTGGGACAGGTCTAGACAATGAGCAGTTCTTC. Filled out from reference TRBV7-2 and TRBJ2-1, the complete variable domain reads GAGVSQSPSNKVTEKGKDVELRCDPISGHTALYWYRQSLGQGLEFLIYFQGNSAPDKSGLPSDRFSAERTGGSVSTLTIQRTQQEDSAVYLCASSLIGTGLDNEQFFGPGTRLTVL.

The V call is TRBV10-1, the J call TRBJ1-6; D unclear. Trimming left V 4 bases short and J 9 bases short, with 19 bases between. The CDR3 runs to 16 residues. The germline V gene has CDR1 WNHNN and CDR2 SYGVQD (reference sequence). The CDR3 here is CASSASGFLNGSPLHF. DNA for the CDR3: TGCGCCAGCAGTGCCTCCGGATTCCTAAATGGTTCACCCCTCCACTTT.

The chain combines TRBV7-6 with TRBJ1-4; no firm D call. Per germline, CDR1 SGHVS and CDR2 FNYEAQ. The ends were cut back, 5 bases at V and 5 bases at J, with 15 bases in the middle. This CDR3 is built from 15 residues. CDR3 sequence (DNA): TGTGCCAGCAGCCCCCAGATGGGCCCCAATGAAAAACTGTTTTTT. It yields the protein CASSPQMGPNEKLFF.

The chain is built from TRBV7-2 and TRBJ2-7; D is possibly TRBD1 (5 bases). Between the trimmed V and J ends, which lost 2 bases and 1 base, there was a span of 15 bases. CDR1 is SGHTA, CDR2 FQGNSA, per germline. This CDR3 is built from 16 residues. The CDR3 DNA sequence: TGTGCCAGCAGCTTAAGGTCCCAGGGTGTTTCCTACGAGCAGTACTTC. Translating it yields CASSLRSQGVSYEQYF.

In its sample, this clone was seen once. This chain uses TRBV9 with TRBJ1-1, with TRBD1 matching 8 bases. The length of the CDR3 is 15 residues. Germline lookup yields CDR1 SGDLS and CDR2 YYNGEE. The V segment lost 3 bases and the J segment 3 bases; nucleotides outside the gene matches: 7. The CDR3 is CASSARQGSDTEAFF. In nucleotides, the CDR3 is TGTGCCAGCAGCGCTAGACAGGGGTCGGACACTGAAGCTTTCTTT.

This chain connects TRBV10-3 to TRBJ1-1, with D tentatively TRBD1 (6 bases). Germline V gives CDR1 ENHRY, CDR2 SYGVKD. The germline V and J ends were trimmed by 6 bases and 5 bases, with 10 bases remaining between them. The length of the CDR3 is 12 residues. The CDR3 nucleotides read TGTGCCATCAGAACAGGGTTAACTGAAGCTTTCTTT. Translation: CAIRTGLTEAFF.